This T cell receptor (beta chain) comes out of a study of T cell repertoires in cytomegalovirus infection. As for the study in general: CMV infection plus the matching HLA type was flagged by public TCR beta signatures. Overall study findings and caveats: Based on cumulative public TCR beta family frequency, carriers of CMV plus the relevant HLA were identified. HLA-C-restricted CMV clonotypes gave the most frequent clonotype in two of eight donors.

This CDR3 comprises 14 residues. Germline V CDR1 and CDR2: SGHRS, YFSETQ. V lost 7 bases, J lost 1 base, and 6 bases stayed unmatched. This clonotype was recorded a few times. Its antigen is not known. TCRdb reanalysed the reads using MiXCR and keeps one entry per CDR3 protein. Seen here are around 260,000 distinct CDR3 sequences, over 20% observed once, and the top ten hold around 14%. This chain uses TRBV5-1 with TRBJ2-7, with 9 bases matching TRBD1. The sequenced sample consisted of PBMCs. The sequence was collected from a human donor in good health (CMV status not recorded). Some clones in this sample may be carry-over from other donors' samples. CDR3 residues: CASRGTGNSYEQYF. The DNA for the CDR3 is TGCGCCAGCCGGGGGACAGGGAATTCCTACGAGCAGTACTTC.